This paragraph reports one T cell receptor beta chain. This clone was seen only a few times. Its antigen is still unknown. The input lacks base qualities; no much larger clone sits a single base away. Whole blood was collected in K2EDTA tubes by collaborating institutions according to the institutions' own protocols. For TCRbeta analysis, collaborator samples were shipped as frozen whole blood, as isolated PBMCs, or as DNA extracted from either sample type. The data stem from a study of blood T cell repertoires in COVID-19 (dated by TCRdb to 2020 to 2021). At the level of the whole study: Samples covering the acute and convalescent phases of COVID-19 were provided by collaborators in the United States, Italy and Spain. The prospective study material was composed of cDNA or gDNA derived from T cells, B-cell-depleted T cells, or PBMCs. Deeply sampled blood TCRbeta repertoires from subjects exposed to, actively infected with, or recovered from COVID-19 were included in the dataset. The repertoires were released in a freely available public database meant as a resource for research on the immune response to SARS-CoV-2. Samples came from the ongoing ImmuneRACE study (first 160 participants) plus 1,254 subjects from 6 global collaborators. The sample metadata nearly always contained a de-identified subject ID, COVID-19 status, age in years and sex. HLA class I and class II types, where available, came from metadata supplied by the sample provider rather than from assay-based typing. What the research found in general, with its limitations: How much clinical and demographic metadata was included differed by source and by participant, and the metadata was provided uncurated.

TCRbeta CDR3 regions were amplified from genomic DNA by means of the immunoSEQ Assay, a bias-controlled multiplex PCR. The original methods were these. Nucleated cell counts per sample were estimated from amplification of reference gene primers within the assay. To quantify the absolute abundance of each unique TCRbeta CDR3 rearrangement, sequence reads were collapsed and filtered. For each sample, productive Simpson clonality was calculated as the square root of Simpson's diversity index over productive rearrangements. The source is immuneACCESS, and TCRdb retained only in-frame sequences with V and J called. Part of the clones is not carried over; for the studies checked, unresolved V genes explain less than half of this, and the remainder is unexplained. For V, J and clone size, that table is used; D and trimming come from the DNA. The sample table lists about 110,000 clones, about three quarters of them with a count of one. In total, the top ten clones hold 4% to 4.5% of the sample.

Material: peripheral blood. This receptor was taken from a man between 65 and 79 years old with acute or convalescent COVID-19.

The CDR3: CASSSQRGAPSSYNEQFF. The sequenced DNA: TGTGCCAGCAGCTCCCAACGGGGGGCGCCGAGCTCCTACAATGAGCAGTTCTTC. The chain is assembled from TRBV7-3 and TRBJ2-1, with TRBD2 as a weak D call on 7 bases. CDR1 and CDR2 are read off the germline V gene as SGHTA and FQGTGA. From its cysteine to its phenylalanine, the CDR3 spans 18 amino acids. The entry retains the CDR3 DNA only, 54 bases that are in frame from base 1. V lost 4 bases and J lost 0 bases; the stretch between them is 19 bases long.